These T cell receptor beta chains were read from a single sample in a study of blood T cell repertoires in COVID-19. Produced via immunoSEQ multiplex PCR; TCRdb's table is partial and in-frame only. The sample gives some 340,000 clones, approximately 90% of which show up once; less than 4% is in the top ten. The sample taken for sequencing was PBMCs or T cells enriched from blood (not recorded which). These receptors all stem from a woman aged 25 to 39 who had been exposed to COVID-19. CDR3s include the opening cysteine and the closing phenylalanine or tryptophan. A D gene is named only where the DNA matches it firmly. Size values are once, few and many counts, or a class for expanded clones, and some rows have none.

v_gene	d_gene	j_gene	abundance	CDR3nt	CDR3aa
TRBV15	.	TRBJ1-2	once	TGTGCCACCAGCATCCGGGGAAGATCGGCCTATGGCTACACCTTC	CATSIRGRSAYGYTF
TRBV27	TRBD1	TRBJ1-1	.	TGTGCCAGCAGTTTCGACAGGGTTAGTTGGGGCACTGAAGCTTTCTTT	CASSFDRVSWGTEAFF
TRBV3-1/TRBV3-2	.	TRBJ1-5	.	TGTGCCAGCAGCGACGCCGGGACAAACGATCAGCCCCAGCATTTT	CASSDAGTNDQPQHF
TRBV7-6	.	TRBJ1-4	.	TGTGCCAGCAGCTCGTGGGACACCCTGGGTGAAAAACTGTTTTTT	CASSSWDTLGEKLFF
TRBV5-1	.	TRBJ1-4	.	TGCGCCAGCAGCTTTAAGGGAGGGGAAAAACTGTTTTTT	CASSFKGGEKLFF
TRBV7-9	TRBD2	TRBJ2-3	.	TGTGCCAGCAGCTTAGCCGGGACTAGCGGTAGCACAGATACGCAGTATTTT	CASSLAGTSGSTDTQYF
TRBV7-2	TRBD1	TRBJ1-1	.	TGTGCCAGCAGCTTATTCCCAGGGGGAGCTTTCTTT	CASSLFPGGAFF
TRBV7-9	.	TRBJ1-4	.	TGTGCCAGCAGCTCCCGCTCCAGGGAAAAACTGTTTTTT	CASSSRSREKLFF
TRBV6-5	.	TRBJ2-7	.	TGTGCCAGCAGTTACGGCAGAGGGATCTCCTACGAGCAGTACTTC	CASSYGRGISYEQYF
TRBV29-1	TRBD2	TRBJ2-3	.	TGCAGCGTTGAGGGGTCTAGCGGGGGTTCAGATACGCAGTATTTT	CSVEGSSGGSDTQYF
TRBV5-6	TRBD1	TRBJ2-3	once	TGTGCCAGCAGCTCGGGACAGGCTATTATTAGCACAGATACGCAGTATTTT	CASSSGQAIISTDTQYF
TRBV24-1	TRBD1	TRBJ1-2	.	TGTGCCACCAGTGACTCCGGAACAGGGGCCCCGGATGGCTACACCTTC	CATSDSGTGAPDGYTF
TRBV9	TRBD2	TRBJ2-3	.	TGTGCCAGCAGCGTGGCGGGGGGCCTGGTGGATACGCAGTATTTT	CASSVAGGLVDTQYF
TRBV10-3	TRBD2	TRBJ2-1	.	TGTGCCATCACCATGGGGGGGGGTACGAATGAGCAGTTCTTC	CAITMGGGTNEQFF
TRBV7-8	.	TRBJ1-1	.	TGTGCCAGCAGCTTATGGGCAGGCAGATTGAACACTGAAGCTTTCTTT	CASSLWAGRLNTEAFF
TRBV5-5	TRBD1	TRBJ1-1	once	TGTGCCAGCAGCTTGGGTAGGGGGCGTACTGAAGCTTTCTTT	CASSLGRGRTEAFF
TRBV6-4	.	TRBJ2-3	once	TGTGCCAGCAGTGGCACAGGTAGCGGCTCGGCAGATACGCAGTATTTT	CASSGTGSGSADTQYF
TRBV5-6	.	TRBJ2-7	.	TGTGCCAGCAGCTTGGCGGGGGTCATCGAGCAGTACTTC	CASSLAGVIEQYF
TRBV14	TRBD1	TRBJ1-2	.	TGTGCCAGCAGCCCTGGACAGGTCTATGGCTACACCTTC	CASSPGQVYGYTF
TRBV2	.	TRBJ1-5	.	TGTGCCAGCAGTCGGGGGGCCCGTCAGCCCCAGCATTTT	CASSRGARQPQHF
TRBV5-1	TRBD1	TRBJ2-2	.	TGCGCCACCGGGACAGCGAACACCGGGGAGCTGTTTTTT	CATGTANTGELFF
TRBV19	.	TRBJ2-4	.	TGTGCCAGTGGGAGGAGAGGGCAGCCCTTGGCCAAAAACATTCAGTACTTC	CASGRRGQPLAKNIQYF
TRBV7-2	TRBD1	TRBJ1-4	.	TGTGCCAGCAGCCTACCAGGGGGGTTACGGGAAAAACTGTTTTTT	CASSLPGGLREKLFF
TRBV4-1	.	TRBJ2-7	.	TGCGCCAGCAGCCGCACCCAACTAGTAACCGGCGACGAGCAGTACTTC	CASSRTQLVTGDEQYF
TRBV5-1	.	TRBJ2-7	.	TGCGCCAGCAGCCAGAGGGGGGGCGACGAGCAGTACTTC	CASSQRGGDEQYF
TRBV5-5	.	TRBJ1-4	.	TGTGCCAGCAGCTTGGATCCGGGACTGAGTGCACGGCTGTTTTTT	CASSLDPGLSARLFF
TRBV9	.	TRBJ1-3	once	TGTGCCAGCAGCTATGGGGCTGGAATGAGAGGAAACACCATATATTTT	CASSYGAGMRGNTIYF